The next 7 T cell receptor beta chains were all read from a single sample in a study of STAT3 mutations in large granular lymphocyte leukemia. Study-wide findings and caveats: Every T-LGLL patient had at least one immunodominant TCRbeta clonotype.

Using immunoSEQ multiplex PCR, the repertoire was profiled, and TCRdb retains in-frame clones only, with some absent. Of tens of thousands of clones listed, 70% to 90% are singletons. These receptors lack a known antigen. Sequencing was done on a sample of PBMCs. The receptors come from a human donor with T large granular lymphocyte leukemia. Some clones in this sample may be carry-over from other donors' samples.

The gene calls are TRBV27 and TRBJ2-7, with D perhaps matching TRBD1 or TRBD2 (6 bases each). This CDR3 has 15 residues. Per the germline V gene, CDR1 is MNHEY and CDR2 is SMNVEV (reference sequence). Trimming took 0 bases from V and 3 from J, leaving 12 bases between them. Here the CDR3 reads CASSLSPGGLYEQYV. In nucleotides, the CDR3 is TGTGCCAGCAGTTTATCCCCCGGGGGCCTCTACGAGCAGTACGTC.

This sequence joins TRBV5-5 and TRBJ2-2; 10 bases are a match to TRBD2. CDR1 and CDR2 from the germline V gene are SGHKS and YYEKEE (reference sequence). V dropped 1 base and J dropped 6; count of bases not matched to a gene: 3. The CDR3 sequence is 15 residues long. This CDR3 reads CASSLRTSGPGELFF. CDR3 in DNA: TGTGCCAGCAGCTTGCGGACTAGCGGCCCCGGGGAGCTGTTTTTT. The entire variable domain, with the rest obtained from reference TRBV5-5 and TRBJ2-2, is as follows: DAGVTQSPTHLIKTRGQQVTLRCSPISGHKSVSWYQQVLGQGPQFIFQYYEKEERGRGNFPDRFSARQFPNYSSELNVNALLLGDSALYLCASSLRTSGPGELFFGEGSRLTVL.

This chain uses TRBV5-6 with TRBJ1-2, with D unresolved. The V gene lost 1 base and the J gene lost 5 bases, with 9 bases spanning the gap. The germline V gene encodes CDR1 SGHDT and CDR2 YYEEEE. This CDR3 region has 13 residues. The CDR3 DNA is TGTGCCAGCAGCTTGAGGGATTTTTATGGCTACACCTTC. Protein: CASSLRDFYGYTF.

The chain has TRBV11-2 and TRBJ2-7, with D possibly called TRBD1 or TRBD2 (5 bases each). This CDR3 contains 14 residues. Germline CDR1 reads SGHAT; CDR2 reads FQNNGV. The ends were cut back, 2 bases at V and 5 bases at J, with 13 bases in the middle. CDR3 coding DNA: TGTGCCAGCAGCTTATTATGGGGGTCTAACGAGCAGTACTTC. It encodes CASSLLWGSNEQYF.

This chain connects TRBV5-4 to TRBJ1-1; TRBD1 is a possible D gene (6 bases). V gave up 4 bases and J gave up 6 bases, with 13 bases separating them. Germline-derived CDR1 and CDR2 are SGHNT and YYREEE (reference sequence). CDR3 length: 13 residues. For the CDR3, the DNA is TGTGCCAGCAGCCCTAGAGACAGGCCTGAAGCTTTCTTT. It encodes CASSPRDRPEAFF. Complete variable domain (other parts from reference TRBV5-4 and TRBJ1-1): ETGVTQSPTHLIKTRGQQVTLRCSSQSGHNTVSWYQQALGQGPQFIFQYYREEENGRGNFPPRFSGLQFPNYSSELNVNALELDDSALYLCASSPRDRPEAFFGQGTRLTVV.

This clone was observed a few times. The chain employs TRBV4-3 and TRBJ2-3; TRBD2 aligns across 8 bases. This CDR3 has 17 amino acids. Germline V gives CDR1 LGHNA, CDR2 YSLEER. Trimming at V came to 0 bases and at J to 5 bases, leaving 10 bases not matched to a gene. The CDR3 sequence: CASSQEVAGPALDTQYF. The CDR3 nucleotides read TGCGCCAGCAGCCAAGAGGTAGCGGGACCGGCCCTAGATACGCAGTATTTT.

This clone was recorded a few times. The V and J genes are TRBV7-2 and TRBJ2-1; tentative D call: TRBD2 (5 bases). The CDR3 totals 16 residues. Per germline, CDR1 SGHTA and CDR2 FQGNSA. Trimming removed 5 bases at V and 0 bases at J, with 14 bases between. CDR3 DNA: TGTGCCAGCAGCCTCCTCGGGAAGAGCTCCTACAATGAGCAGTTCTTC. The encoded protein is CASSLLGKSSYNEQFF.